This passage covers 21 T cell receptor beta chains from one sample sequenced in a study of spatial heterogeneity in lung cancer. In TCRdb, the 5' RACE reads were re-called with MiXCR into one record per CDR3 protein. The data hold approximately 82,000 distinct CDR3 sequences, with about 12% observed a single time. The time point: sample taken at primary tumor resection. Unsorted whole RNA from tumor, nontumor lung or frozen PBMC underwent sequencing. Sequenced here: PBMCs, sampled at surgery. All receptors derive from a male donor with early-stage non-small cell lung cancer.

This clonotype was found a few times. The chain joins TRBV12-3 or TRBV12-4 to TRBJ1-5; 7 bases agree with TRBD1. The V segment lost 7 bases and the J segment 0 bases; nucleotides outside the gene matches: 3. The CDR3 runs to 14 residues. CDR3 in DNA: TGTGCCAGCAAGGGGGCCGGTAGCAATCAGCCCCAGCATTTT. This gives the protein CASKGAGSNQPQHF.

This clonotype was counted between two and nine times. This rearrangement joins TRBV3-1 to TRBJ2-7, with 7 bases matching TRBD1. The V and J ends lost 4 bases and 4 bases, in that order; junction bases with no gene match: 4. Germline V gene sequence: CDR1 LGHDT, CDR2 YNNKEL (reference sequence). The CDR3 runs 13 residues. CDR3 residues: CASSPLTGYEQYF. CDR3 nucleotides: TGTGCCAGCAGCCCGTTGACAGGGTACGAGCAGTACTTC.

In nucleotides, the CDR3 is TGTGCCAGCAGTTCCAAGGACTGGCCTAGCACAGATACGCAGTATTTT. Amino acids: CASSSKDWPSTDTQYF. The rearrangement joins TRBV11-2 to TRBJ2-3; TRBD2 might be the D (5 bases). CDR3 length equals 16 residues. Germline V gene lookup returns CDR1 SGHAT and CDR2 FQNNGV. The V end was cut by 6 bases, the J end by 0 bases, with 16 bases between.

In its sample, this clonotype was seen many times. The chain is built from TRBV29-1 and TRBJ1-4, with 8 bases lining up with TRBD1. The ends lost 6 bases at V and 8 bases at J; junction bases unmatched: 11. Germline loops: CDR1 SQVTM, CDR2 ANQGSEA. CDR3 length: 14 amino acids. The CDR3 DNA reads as TGCAGCGTGGGGGGGGGACAGGCCAAAGAAAAACTGTTTTTT. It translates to CSVGGGQAKEKLFF.

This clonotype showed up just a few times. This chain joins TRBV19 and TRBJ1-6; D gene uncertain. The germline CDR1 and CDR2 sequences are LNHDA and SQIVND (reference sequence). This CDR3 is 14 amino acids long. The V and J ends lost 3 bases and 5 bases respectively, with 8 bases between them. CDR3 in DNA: TGTGCCAGTAGTATGGCAGCCAATAATTCACCCCTCCACTTT. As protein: CASSMAANNSPLHF. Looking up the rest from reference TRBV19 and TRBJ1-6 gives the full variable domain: DGGITQSPKYLFRKEGQNVTLSCEQNLNHDAMYWYRQDPGQGLRLIYYSQIVNDFQKGDIAEGYSVSREKKESFPLTVTSAQKNPTAFYLCASSMAANNSPLHFGNGTRLTVT.

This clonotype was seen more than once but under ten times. Written as DNA, the CDR3 is TGTGCCAGCAGTCGGCCCTTGGGGGGGCTAGGCGAGACCCAGTACTTC. Protein sequence: CASSRPLGGLGETQYF. V gene TRBV6-5 combines with J gene TRBJ2-5; D may be TRBD2 (7 bases). Germline-derived CDR1 and CDR2 are MNHEY and SVGAGI. This CDR3 is built from 16 residues. V lost 5 bases and J 5 bases, leaving 21 bases between the germline ends.

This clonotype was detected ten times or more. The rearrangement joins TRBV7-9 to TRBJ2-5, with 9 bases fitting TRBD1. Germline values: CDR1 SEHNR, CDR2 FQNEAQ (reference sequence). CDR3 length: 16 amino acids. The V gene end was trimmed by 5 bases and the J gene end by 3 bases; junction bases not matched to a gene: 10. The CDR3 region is CASSPHDRGREETQYF. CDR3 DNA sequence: TGTGCCAGCAGCCCTCATGACAGGGGGAGAGAAGAGACCCAGTACTTC.

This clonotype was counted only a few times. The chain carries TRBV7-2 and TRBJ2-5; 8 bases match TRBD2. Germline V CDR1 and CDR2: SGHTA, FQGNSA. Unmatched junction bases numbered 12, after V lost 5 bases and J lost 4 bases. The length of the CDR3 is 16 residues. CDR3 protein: CASSPQAGAPGETQYF. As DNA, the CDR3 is TGTGCCAGCAGCCCTCAAGCGGGAGCACCCGGAGAGACCCAGTACTTC.

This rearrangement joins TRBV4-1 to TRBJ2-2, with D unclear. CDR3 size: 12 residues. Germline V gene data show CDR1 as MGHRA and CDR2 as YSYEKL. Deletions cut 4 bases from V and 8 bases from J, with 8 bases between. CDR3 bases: TGCGCCAGCAGCCCGTACGAAGGGGAGCTGTTTTTT. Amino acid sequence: CASSPYEGELFF.

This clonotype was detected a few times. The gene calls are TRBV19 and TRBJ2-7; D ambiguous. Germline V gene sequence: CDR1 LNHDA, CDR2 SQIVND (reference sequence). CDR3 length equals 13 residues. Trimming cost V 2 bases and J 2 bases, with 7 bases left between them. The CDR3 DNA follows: TGTGCCAGTAGTATATCGTATCCCTACGAGCAGTACTTC. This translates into CASSISYPYEQYF.

CDR3 in DNA: TGTGCCAGCAGTTCCCCGCCGGGGCCCGAATCTGGAAACACCATATATTTT. Translation: CASSSPPGPESGNTIYF. The chain is built from TRBV28 and TRBJ1-3; TRBD1 is a possible D gene (5 bases). CDR1 MDHEN and CDR2 SYDVKM come from the germline V gene. The CDR3 spans 17 residues. Trimming shortened V by 4 bases and J by 1 base, and 17 bases separated the two germline ends.

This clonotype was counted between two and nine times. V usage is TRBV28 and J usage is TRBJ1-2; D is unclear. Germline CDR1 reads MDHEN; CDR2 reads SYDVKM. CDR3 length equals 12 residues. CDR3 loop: CVSNQASYGYTF. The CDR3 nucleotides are TGTGTGTCCAACCAGGCTTCCTATGGCTACACCTTC.

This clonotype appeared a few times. The CDR3 loop is CASSQAVNYGYTF. CDR3 DNA sequence: TGTGCCAGCAGCCAAGCAGTCAACTATGGCTACACCTTC. The chain is built from TRBV3-1 and TRBJ1-2, with D unresolved. This CDR3 is built from 13 residues. Germline assignment: CDR1 LGHDT and CDR2 YNNKEL (reference sequence). Trimming took off 1 base at V and 2 bases at J, with 5 bases between the two ends.

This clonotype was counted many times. CDR3 region: CASSSFTGNSPLHF. CDR3 in DNA: TGTGCCAGCAGCTCCTTTACAGGGAATTCACCCCTCCACTTT. The chain employs TRBV7-9 and TRBJ1-6, with D maybe TRBD1 (6 bases). V lost 4 bases and J 7 bases, leaving 11 bases between the germline ends. The CDR3 consists of 14 residues. CDR1 is SEHNR and CDR2 is FQNEAQ in the germline V gene (reference sequence).

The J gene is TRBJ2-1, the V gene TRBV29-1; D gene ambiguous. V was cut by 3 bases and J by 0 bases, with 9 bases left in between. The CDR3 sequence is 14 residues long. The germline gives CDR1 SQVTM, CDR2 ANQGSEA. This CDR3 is CSVERPFSYNEQFF. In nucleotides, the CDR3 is TGCAGCGTTGAGAGACCGTTCTCCTACAATGAGCAGTTCTTC.

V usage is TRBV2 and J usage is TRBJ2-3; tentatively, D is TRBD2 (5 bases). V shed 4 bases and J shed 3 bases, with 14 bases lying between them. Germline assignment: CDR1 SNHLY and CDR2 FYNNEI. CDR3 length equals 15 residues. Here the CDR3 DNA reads TGTGCCAGCAGTGCCGGGTCCTGGGAGACAGATACGCAGTATTTT. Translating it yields CASSAGSWETDTQYF.

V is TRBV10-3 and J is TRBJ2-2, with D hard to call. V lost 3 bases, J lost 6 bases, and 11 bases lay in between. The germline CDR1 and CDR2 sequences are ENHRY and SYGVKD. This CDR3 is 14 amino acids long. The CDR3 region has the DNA TGTGCCATCAGTGACCCGGAGATGGCCGGGGAGCTGTTTTTT. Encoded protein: CAISDPEMAGELFF.

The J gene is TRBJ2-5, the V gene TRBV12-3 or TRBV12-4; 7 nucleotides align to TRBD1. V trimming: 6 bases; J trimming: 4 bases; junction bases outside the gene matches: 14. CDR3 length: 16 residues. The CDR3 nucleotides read TGTGCCAGCAGGTCCACCGGTACAGGGGATGGAGAGACCCAGTACTTC. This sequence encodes CASRSTGTGDGETQYF.

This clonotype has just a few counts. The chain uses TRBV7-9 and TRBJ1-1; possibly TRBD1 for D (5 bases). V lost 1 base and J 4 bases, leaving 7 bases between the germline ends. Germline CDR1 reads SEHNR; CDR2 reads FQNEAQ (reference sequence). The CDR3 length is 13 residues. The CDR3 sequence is CASSLEGSTEAFF. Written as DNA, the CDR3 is TGTGCCAGCAGCTTAGAGGGGAGCACTGAAGCTTTCTTT.

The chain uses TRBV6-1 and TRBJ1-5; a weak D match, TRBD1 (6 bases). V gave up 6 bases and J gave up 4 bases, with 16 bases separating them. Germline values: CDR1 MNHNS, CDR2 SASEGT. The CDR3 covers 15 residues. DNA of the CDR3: TGTGCCAGCAGAACTTCGGGGGGGCAGAATCAGCCCCAGCATTTT. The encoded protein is CASRTSGGQNQPQHF.

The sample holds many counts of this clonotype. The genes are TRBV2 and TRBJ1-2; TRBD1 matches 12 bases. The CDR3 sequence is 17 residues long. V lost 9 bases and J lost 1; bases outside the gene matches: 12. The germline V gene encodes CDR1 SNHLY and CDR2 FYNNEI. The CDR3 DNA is TGTGCCAGAATTGTCGGGACAGGGGGCATAAATAACTATGGCTACACCTTC. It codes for CARIVGTGGINNYGYTF.